This T cell receptor (beta chain) stems from a study of T cell repertoires in cytomegalovirus infection. Study as a whole: Well-studied HLA-B-restricted epitopes and recently identified HLA-C-restricted epitopes of CMV were both used in the study. Public TCR beta signatures indicated both CMV infection and matching HLA type.

The CDR3 extends over 12 amino acids. Germline V lookup: CDR1 SGHRS, CDR2 YFSETQ. Deletions cut 7 bases from V and 7 bases from J, with 12 bases between. About this clonotype: Its target is not known.

Study-wide results and caveats: Pooled public TCR beta family frequency picked out CMV carriers with the relevant HLA. Clonotype analysis showed dominance of the ex vivo response by HLA-C-restricted CMV-specific TCR beta clonotypes.

TCRdb used MiXCR to reprocess the reads, holding one entry per CDR3 protein. This sample has roughly 800,000 distinct CDR3 sequences, with 25% to 35% found just once. Sequencing used cultured CD8+ T cells from PBMCs, obtained from culture after CMV antigen stimulation. The TCR was taken from a human donor in good health (CMV status not recorded). Some clones in this sample may be carry-over from other donors' samples. The rearrangement uses TRBV5-1 and TRBJ2-4; D is unresolved. The CDR3 DNA reads as TGCGCCAGCTATGTCCTTAAGAACATTCAGTACTTC. Translating gives CASYVLKNIQYF.